This entry describes one T cell receptor (beta chain). Germline trimming cut 6 bases from V and 6 bases from J; bases unmatched to any gene: 10. Germline V gene lookup returns CDR1 LNHDA and CDR2 SQIVND (reference sequence). This CDR3 region has 17 residues. These data belong to a study of T cell changes during pregnancy in multiple sclerosis. Generated by immunoSEQ multiplex PCR, the TCRdb table keeps only in-frame clones and is missing some. The sample comprises nearly 60,000 clones, less than 95% of which are singletons, and almost 0.5% rests with the top ten. This receptor was obtained from a female donor in good health, enrolled as a control in a pregnancy study. The material was CD4+ T cells from peripheral blood mononuclear cells, obtained after pregnancy. The chain carries TRBV19 and TRBJ2-1, with 14 nucleotides matching TRBD2. The CDR3 loop is CASRTSGGAEKVNEQFF. The CDR3 DNA reads as TGTGCCAGTAGGACTAGCGGGGGGGCCGAAAAGGTCAATGAGCAGTTCTTC.